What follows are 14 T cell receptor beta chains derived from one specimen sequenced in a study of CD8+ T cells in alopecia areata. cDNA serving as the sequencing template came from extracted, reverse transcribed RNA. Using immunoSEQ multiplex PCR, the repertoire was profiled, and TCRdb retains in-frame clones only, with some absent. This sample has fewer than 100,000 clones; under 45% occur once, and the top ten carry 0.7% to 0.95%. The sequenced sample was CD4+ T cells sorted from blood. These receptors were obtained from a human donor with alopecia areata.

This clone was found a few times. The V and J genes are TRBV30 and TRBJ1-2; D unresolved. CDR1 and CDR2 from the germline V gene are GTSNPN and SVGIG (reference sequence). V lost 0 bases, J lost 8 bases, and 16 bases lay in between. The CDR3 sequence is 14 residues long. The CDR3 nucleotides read TGTGCCTGGAGTGTAGCTGGGAACCCCCGGGGCTACACCTTC. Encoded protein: CAWSVAGNPRGYTF.

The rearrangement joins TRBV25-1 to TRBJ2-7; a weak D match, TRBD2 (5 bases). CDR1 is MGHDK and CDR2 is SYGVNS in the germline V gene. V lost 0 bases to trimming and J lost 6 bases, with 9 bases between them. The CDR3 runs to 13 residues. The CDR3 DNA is TGTGCCAGCAGTGAATACGGGAAGCCCGAGCAGTACTTC. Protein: CASSEYGKPEQYF.

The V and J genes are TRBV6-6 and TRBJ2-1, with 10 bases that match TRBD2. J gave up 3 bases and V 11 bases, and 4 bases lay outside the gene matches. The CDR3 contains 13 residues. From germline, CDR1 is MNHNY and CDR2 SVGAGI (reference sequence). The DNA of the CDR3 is TGTGCCTCCGCTAGCGGGGGCTACAATGAGCAGTTCTTC. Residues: CASASGGYNEQFF.

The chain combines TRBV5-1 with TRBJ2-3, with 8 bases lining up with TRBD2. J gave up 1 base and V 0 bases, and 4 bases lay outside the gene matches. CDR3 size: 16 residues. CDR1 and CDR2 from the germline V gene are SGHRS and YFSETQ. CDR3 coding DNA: TGCGCCAGCAGCTTGGAAGAAGCGGGGGGCACAGATACGCAGTATTTT. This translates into CASSLEEAGGTDTQYF.

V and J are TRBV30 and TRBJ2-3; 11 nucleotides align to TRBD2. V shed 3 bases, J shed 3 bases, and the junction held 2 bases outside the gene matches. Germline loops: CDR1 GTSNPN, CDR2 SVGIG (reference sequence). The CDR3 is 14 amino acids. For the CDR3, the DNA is TGTGCCTGGAGACTAGCGGGAGCTACAGATACGCAGTATTTT. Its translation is CAWRLAGATDTQYF.

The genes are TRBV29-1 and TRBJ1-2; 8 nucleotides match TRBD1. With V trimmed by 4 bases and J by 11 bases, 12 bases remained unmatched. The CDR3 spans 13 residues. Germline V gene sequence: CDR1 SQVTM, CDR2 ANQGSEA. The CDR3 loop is CSVGAGGVIGYTF. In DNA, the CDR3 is TGCAGCGTTGGTGCAGGGGGCGTTATCGGTTACACCTTC.

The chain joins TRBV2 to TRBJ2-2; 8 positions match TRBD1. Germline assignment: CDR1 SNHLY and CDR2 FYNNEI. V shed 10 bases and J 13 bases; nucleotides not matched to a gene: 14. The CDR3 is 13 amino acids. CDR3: CAIQGQGGGRLFF. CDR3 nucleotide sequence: TGTGCCATCCAAGGACAGGGTGGGGGTAGGCTGTTTTTT.

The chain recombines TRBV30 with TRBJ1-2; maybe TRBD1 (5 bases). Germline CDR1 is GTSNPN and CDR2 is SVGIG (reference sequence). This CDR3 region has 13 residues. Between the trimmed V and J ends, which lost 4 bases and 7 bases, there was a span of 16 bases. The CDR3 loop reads CAWNQRGPLGYTF. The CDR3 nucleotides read TGTGCCTGGAACCAAAGGGGCCCCCTTGGCTACACCTTC.

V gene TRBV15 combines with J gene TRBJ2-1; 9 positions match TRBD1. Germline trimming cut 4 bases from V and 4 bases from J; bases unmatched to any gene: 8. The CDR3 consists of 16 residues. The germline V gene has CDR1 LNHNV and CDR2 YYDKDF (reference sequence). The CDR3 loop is CATSTTGQGGYNEQFF. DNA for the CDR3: TGTGCCACCAGCACGACGGGACAGGGAGGTTACAATGAGCAGTTCTTC.

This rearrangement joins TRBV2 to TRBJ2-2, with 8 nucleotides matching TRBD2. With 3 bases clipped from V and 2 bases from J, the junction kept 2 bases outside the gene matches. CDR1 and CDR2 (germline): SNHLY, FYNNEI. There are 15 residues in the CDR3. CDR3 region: CASSESGGNTGELFF. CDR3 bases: TGTGCCAGCAGTGAGAGCGGGGGAAACACCGGGGAGCTGTTTTTT.

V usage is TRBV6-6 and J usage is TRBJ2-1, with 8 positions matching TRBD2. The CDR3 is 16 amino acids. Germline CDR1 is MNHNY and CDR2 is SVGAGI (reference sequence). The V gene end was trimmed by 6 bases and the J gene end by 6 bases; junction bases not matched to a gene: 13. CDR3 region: CASRAPGSGGFNEQFF. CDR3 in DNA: TGTGCCAGCAGGGCGCCAGGGAGCGGGGGATTCAATGAGCAGTTCTTC.

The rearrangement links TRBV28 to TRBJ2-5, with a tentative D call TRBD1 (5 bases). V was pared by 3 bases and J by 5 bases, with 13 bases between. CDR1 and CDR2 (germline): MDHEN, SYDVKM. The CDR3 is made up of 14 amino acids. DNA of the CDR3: TGTGCCAGCAGTTTCCGCCGGAGACAGGAGACCCAGTACTTC. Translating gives CASSFRRRQETQYF.

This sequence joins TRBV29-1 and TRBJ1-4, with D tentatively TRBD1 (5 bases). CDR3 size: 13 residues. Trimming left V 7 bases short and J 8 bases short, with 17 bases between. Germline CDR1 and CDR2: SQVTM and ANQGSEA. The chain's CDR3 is CSAGSGEGEKLFF. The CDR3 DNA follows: TGCAGCGCCGGGTCCGGGGAGGGGGAAAAACTGTTTTTT.

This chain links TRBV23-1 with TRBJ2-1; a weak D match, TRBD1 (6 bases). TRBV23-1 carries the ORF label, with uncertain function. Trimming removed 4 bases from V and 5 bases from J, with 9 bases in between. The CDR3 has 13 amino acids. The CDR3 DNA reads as TGCGCCAGCAGTCGTGGGGGCAACAATGAGCAGTTCTTC. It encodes CASSRGGNNEQFF.